This T cell receptor (beta chain) was recovered during a study of CD8+ T cells in alopecia areata. Looking at the study overall: Treated patients were dosed with oral tofacitinib, taking 5 to 10 mg twice daily. The authors scored treated patients' severity by affected scalp percentage. Overall study findings and caveats: Affected lesional scalp, above all in alopecia totalis/universalis, was more clonal than normal scalp.

A word on this clone: Its antigen is still unknown.

In each case, RNA was isolated and then reverse transcribed into cDNA as the sequencing template. Generated by immunoSEQ multiplex PCR, the TCRdb table keeps only in-frame clones and is missing some. Altogether some 150,000 clones are present, 50% to 75% being singletons, with the ten largest covering 16%. The treatment here: oral pan-JAK inhibitor, 5-10 mg twice daily. The TCR sequence derives from a human donor with alopecia areata. Sequences were derived from CD4+ T cells sorted from blood, sampled at roughly week 55, from a patient treated with tofacitinib.

The CDR3 sequence: CASSTGQGLDSPLHF. CDR3 bases: TGTGCCAGCAGTACGGGACAGGGGCTGGATTCACCCCTCCACTTT. The J gene is TRBJ1-6, the V gene TRBV6-5, with TRBD1 identical over 10 bases. Germline V CDR1 and CDR2: MNHEY, SVGAGI. This CDR3 region has 15 residues. Trimming cost V 5 bases and J 8 bases; bases outside gene matches: 6.